Shown below are 28 T cell receptor delta chains from a single sample sequenced in a study of gamma-delta T cells after stem cell transplantation. TCRdb re-called the RT-PCR reads with CATT. The sample has under 3,000 delta-chain clones; 5.5% to 6.5% are singletons. Sequenced input: gamma-delta T cells. The receptors originated from a human donor. It is not recorded whose cells these are; they may come from a transplant donor.

The table lists this clone with a few counts. The chain couples TRDV2 to TRDJ1; 8 bases fit TRDD3. From germline, CDR1 is GEAIGNYY and CDR2 EKD. The CDR3 is made up of 14 amino acids. Germline trimming cut 3 bases from V and 5 bases from J; bases unmatched to any gene: 7. The CDR3 protein is CACDRLGAADKLIF. The CDR3, as DNA: TGTGCCTGTGACCGACTGGGGGCCGCGGATAAACTCATCTTT.

By sample share, this clone is medium-sized. The chain couples TRDV2 to TRDJ1, with D perhaps matching TRDD3 (5 bases). The CDR3 runs to 14 residues. Trimming left V 0 bases short and J 4 bases short, with 11 bases between. The germline gives CDR1 GEAIGNYY, CDR2 EKD. CDR3 in amino acids: CACDTLTGNDKLIF. CDR3 coding DNA: TGTGCCTGTGACACCCTTACTGGAAACGATAAACTCATCTTT.

The sample holds a few counts of this clone. One end of the junction does not line up with germline, which may come from a read error. Other DNA sequences in the same sample also yield this CDR3. The chain recombines TRDV2 with TRDJ1; tentatively, D is TRDD3 (6 bases). Looked up from germline, CDR1 is GEAIGNYY and CDR2 is EKD. The CDR3 loop spans 16 amino acids. CDR3 DNA sequence: TGTGCCTGTGACCCACTGAGTCCGGGGATTCTTGGGGAACTCATCTTC. Its protein product is CACDPLSPGILGELIF.

Only a few counts were recorded for this clone. The mismatch at residue 16 between this DNA's translation and the TCRdb protein of a much larger clone likely reflects a read error; the protein shown is translated from the DNA. The chain joins TRDV2 to TRDJ3; TRDD3 aligns across 8 bases. CDR1 and CDR2 from the germline V gene are GEAIGNYY and EKD. CDR3 length equals 21 residues. CDR3: CACDATGGHLGASWDARQMFF. In DNA form, the CDR3 reads TGTGCCTGTGACGCTACTGGGGGCCACCTCGGCGCGTCCTGGGACGCCCGACAGATGTTTTTC.

By share, this clone counts as medium-sized. The chain links TRDV2 to TRDJ1, with 8 nucleotides matching TRDD3. V gave up 2 bases and J gave up 0 bases; unmatched junction bases: 31. Germline V gene data show CDR1 as GEAIGNYY and CDR2 as EKD. The CDR3 sequence is 24 residues long. As DNA, the CDR3 is TGTGCCTGTGACAAAATGATTGGTGGGGCGAGGAATACTGGGGGTCGCCCCGACACCGATAAACTCATCTTT. Protein product: CACDKMIGGARNTGGRPDTDKLIF.

A note on this clone: Translating this DNA gives a protein that differs at residue 11 from the TCRdb one, which belongs to a much larger clone; a read error is likely, and the protein shown is this translation. The chain couples TRDV2 to TRDJ1, with TRDD3 matching over 8 bases. There are 19 residues in the CDR3. V lost 1 base to trimming and J lost 3 bases; unmatched junction nucleotides: 18. Germline CDR1 is GEAIGNYY and CDR2 is EKD. CDR3 bases: TGTGCCTGTGACACGCTCCTGGCGGGGGATATGCGTTTTCCCGATAAACTCATCTTT. This codes for CACDTLLAGDMRFPDKLIF.

The sample holds a few counts of this clone. Its ends do not fully match the called genes, so a read error is possible. The rearrangement links TRDV1 to TRDJ1; TRDD3 agrees at 10 bases. Germline V CDR1 and CDR2: TSWWSYY, QGS. This CDR3 region has 20 residues. CDR3 region: CALGEWALETGGFLSDKPIF. CDR3 nucleotide sequence: TGTGCTCTTGGGGAATGGGCCCTGGAGACTGGGGGATTTCTGTCCGATAAACCCATCTTT.

Turning to this clone: A far larger clone is one nucleotide away, so this likely arose from a read error. Other DNA sequences in this sample translate to the same CDR3. The chain uses TRDV2 and TRDJ1; D perhaps matches TRDD3 (5 bases). The CDR3 has 20 residues. Per germline, CDR1 GEAIGNYY and CDR2 EKD. V was trimmed by 0 bases and J by 0 bases, leaving 25 bases between them. CDR3 DNA sequence: TGTGCCTGTGACACCGTAAACACTGGAGGATTGGGTCCGTACACCGATAAACTCATCTTT. It encodes CACDTVNTGGLGPYTDKLIF.

This clone was found a few times. TCRdb assigns this DNA the protein of a much larger clone, which departs from its translation at residue 7; this likely reflects a read error, and the protein shown comes from translating the DNA. The chain uses TRDV2 and TRDJ3; TRDD3 aligns across 10 bases. V lost 0 bases and J lost 1; bases outside the gene matches: 8. This CDR3 has 20 residues. In germline, CDR1 is GEAIGNYY, CDR2 EKD. The CDR3 sequence: CACDTVPGDTRSWDTRQMFF. CDR3 nucleotides: TGTGCCTGTGACACCGTACCGGGGGATACGCGGTCCTGGGACACCCGACAGATGTTTTTC.

Regarding this clone: Other nucleotide sequences from this sample produce the same CDR3. The chain combines TRDV2 with TRDJ1; 7 nucleotides agree with TRDD3. The CDR3 covers 23 residues. The ends lost 1 base at V and 3 bases at J; junction bases unmatched: 31. Germline V gene data show CDR1 as GEAIGNYY and CDR2 as EKD. CDR3 region: CACDTSFASGVSLGDNGADKLIF. Here the CDR3 DNA reads TGTGCCTGTGACACTTCTTTCGCCTCCGGCGTCTCCCTTGGGGATAATGGGGCCGATAAACTCATCTTT.

This clone was seen a few times. This DNA's translation and the protein TCRdb lists, from a much larger clone, do not match at residue 9, likely due to a read error; the protein shown is translated from the DNA. The chain has TRDV2 and TRDJ3; 7 positions match TRDD3. The CDR3 length is 20 residues. Trimming took 0 bases from V and 1 from J; bases not matched to a gene: 11. The germline gives CDR1 GEAIGNYY, CDR2 EKD. The CDR3 region has the DNA TGTGCCTGTGACACCGTACTGGGGAATACGCGGTCCTGGGACACCCGACAGATGTTTTTC. Its protein product is CACDTVLGNTRSWDTRQMFF.

This clone was seen a handful of times. Only one base separates this from a far larger clonotype, so it likely reflects a read error. This sample includes further DNA sequences coding for the same CDR3. The rearrangement links TRDV2 to TRDJ1, with 10 bases lining up with TRDD3. The ends lost 4 bases at V and 5 bases at J; junction bases unmatched: 12. The length of the CDR3 is 16 residues. CDR1 and CDR2 from the germline V gene are GEAIGNYY and EKD. The CDR3 loop is CACEPLGGYSGDKLIF. DNA for the CDR3: TGTGCCTGTGAACCTCTTGGGGGATACTCGGGTGATAAACTCATCTTT.

This clone has only a few counts. This DNA's translation differs at residue 6 from TCRdb's protein, which comes from a much larger clone; a read error is likely, and the protein shown is translated from the DNA. The CDR3 DNA reads as TGTGCCTGTGACTCCGTCGGTACTTCGGCCGGGGGGATGTACACCGATAAACTCATCTTT. Encoded protein: CACDSVGTSAGGMYTDKLIF. The chain is built from TRDV2 and TRDJ1; TRDD3 matches at 7 bases. Germline CDR1 reads GEAIGNYY; CDR2 reads EKD. With 3 bases clipped from V and 0 bases from J, the junction kept 21 bases outside the gene matches. This CDR3 is built from 20 residues.

For this clone: The junction shows a germline mismatch at one end, possibly a read error. The J gene is TRDJ1, the V gene TRDV2, with unresolved D. CDR3 length: 15 amino acids. Germline lookup yields CDR1 GEAIGNYY and CDR2 EKD. CDR3 bases: TGTGCCTGTGACAAGGTGGGACTCTACACCGATGAACTCATCTTT. This translates into CACDKVGLYTDELIF.

By frequency in the sample, this clone is medium-sized. The chain recombines TRDV2 with TRDJ3; 9 positions agree with TRDD3. Germline assignment: CDR1 GEAIGNYY and CDR2 EKD. V dropped 0 bases and J dropped 0; count of bases not matched to a gene: 5. The CDR3 runs to 19 residues. The CDR3 loop reads CACDTAGGSRSWDTRQMFF. In DNA form, the CDR3 reads TGTGCCTGTGACACCGCTGGGGGATCCCGCTCCTGGGACACCCGACAGATGTTTTTC.

This clone was detected a few times. It differs at one base from a far larger clone, so likely a read error. Within the sample, other DNA sequences also encode this same CDR3. This chain connects TRDV2 to TRDJ1; 12 bases map to TRDD3. The CDR3 has 16 amino acids. Trimming took 3 bases from V and 5 from J; bases not matched to a gene: 9. Per germline, CDR1 GEAIGNYY and CDR2 EKD. CDR3: CACDVLGDTPSDKLIF. In DNA form, the CDR3 reads TGTGCCTGTGACGTACTGGGGGATACTCCTTCTGATAAACTCATCTTT.

Comment on this clone: A much more abundant neighbour one base away suggests this may be a read error. The same CDR3 can be traced to other DNA sequences in this sample. This rearrangement joins TRDV2 to TRDJ1; no clear D. The germline V gene encodes CDR1 GEAIGNYY and CDR2 EKD. This CDR3 spans 15 amino acids. The CDR3 DNA reads as TGTGCTTGTGACCTTATTGGACCATACACCGATAAACTCATCTTT. It yields the protein CACDLIGPYTDKLIF.

Concerning this clone itself: This likely traces to a read error, being one base from a far larger clone. CDR3 loop: CACDQMIGGARNTGGRPDTDKLIF. In DNA, the CDR3 is TGTGCCTGTGACCAAATGATTGGTGGGGCGAGGAATACTGGGGGTCGCCCCGACACCGATAAACTCATCTTT. The chain has TRDV2 and TRDJ1; TRDD3 matches 8 bases. CDR3 size: 24 residues. Trimming took 3 bases from V and 0 from J; bases not matched to a gene: 32. Germline CDR1 is GEAIGNYY and CDR2 is EKD.

Comment on this clone: At residue 10, the DNA translation does not agree with TCRdb's protein; the protein displayed here is the one encoded by the DNA. The genes are TRDV2 and TRDJ1, with a tentative D call TRDD3 (5 bases). Per germline, CDR1 GEAIGNYY and CDR2 EKD. The CDR3 runs to 17 residues. Trimming removed 3 bases at V and 0 bases at J, with 19 bases between. CDR3 nucleotide sequence: TGTGCCTGTGACCCTCTTGATACCCACGTCTACACCGATAAACTCATCTTT. It is translated as CACDPLDTHVYTDKLIF.

Comment on this clone: This sequence is one base from a far larger clone and is likely a read error. This same CDR3 is encoded by further DNA sequences in the sample. The rearrangement uses TRDV2 and TRDJ1, with D hard to call. The CDR3 loop spans 18 amino acids. Germline V gene data show CDR1 as GEAIGNYY and CDR2 as EKD. The CDR3, as DNA: TGTGCCTGTGACACCGTAAGCGGATCTGAGGGGTACACTGATAAACTCATCTTT. This encodes CACDTVSGSEGYTDKLIF.

This clone is judged medium-sized. The J gene is TRDJ1, the V gene TRDV2; 11 bases map to TRDD3. Unmatched junction bases numbered 12, after V lost 2 bases and J lost 5 bases. CDR1 and CDR2 from the germline V gene are GEAIGNYY and EKD. The CDR3 consists of 17 residues. DNA of the CDR3: TGTGCCTGTGACATGCTACTGGGGGATATACGGGAAGATAAACTCATCTTT. Translating it yields CACDMLLGDIREDKLIF.

A word on this clone: Being one base from a much bigger clone, this may be a read error. Other nucleotide sequences from this sample produce the same CDR3. This chain links TRDV1 with TRDJ1, with 10 bases fitting TRDD3. The CDR3 is 25 amino acids. The germline CDR1 and CDR2 sequences are TSWWSYY and QGS. Germline trimming cut 9 bases from V and 2 bases from J; bases unmatched to any gene: 39. As DNA, the CDR3 is TGTGCTCTAGGAGGTCTTTCGTGGGGGATATCATATCGCTTTGGGGGATACCGGGGGACCGATAAACTCATCTTT. Amino acids: CALGGLSWGISYRFGGYRGTDKLIF.

With regard to this clone: The protein given by TCRdb reflects a much larger clone and differs at residue 4 from this DNA's translation, likely from a read error; the protein shown is the DNA's translation. The gene calls are TRDV2 and TRDJ1; 12 bases are a match to TRDD3. Trimming cost V 6 bases and J 3 bases; bases outside gene matches: 10. CDR1 and CDR2 (germline): GEAIGNYY, EKD. This CDR3 comprises 16 residues. The DNA for the CDR3 is TGTGCCTGTAACGTACTGGGGGATACTCCTTCCGATAAACTCATCTTT. Protein: CACNVLGDTPSDKLIF.

A note on this clone: TCRdb attributes to this sequence the protein of a much larger clone, which differs from the DNA translation at residue 8; a read error is likely, and the protein displayed is translated from the DNA. The CDR3 protein is CACDTVTRDYSWDTRQMFF. CDR3 coding DNA: TGTGCCTGTGACACCGTTACTAGGGATTACTCCTGGGACACCCGACAGATGTTTTTC. The chain couples TRDV2 to TRDJ3; weak D call: TRDD3 (5 bases). This CDR3 region has 19 residues. V was shortened by 0 bases and J by 0 bases, with 14 bases between the two germline ends. Germline CDR1 is GEAIGNYY and CDR2 is EKD.

This clone has just a few counts. A far larger clone is a single base away, which makes a read error likely. Other DNA sequences of this sample code for an identical CDR3. The V call is TRDV2, the J call TRDJ3, with D perhaps matching TRDD3 (5 bases). The CDR3 runs 18 residues. Germline assignment: CDR1 GEAIGNYY and CDR2 EKD. CDR3 coding DNA: TGTGCCTGTGACGTAGCTGGGTCCCTCTCCTGGGACACCCGACAAATGTTTTTC. This codes for CACDVAGSLSWDTRQMFF.

Remarks on this clone: This is likely an artifact of a read error, given a far larger clone one base away. The sample has other DNA sequences that encode this CDR3 too. The chain carries TRDV2 and TRDJ1, with 10 positions matching TRDD3. The J segment lost 4 bases and the V segment lost 7 bases, leaving 14 bases of the junction unmatched. Germline V gene data show CDR1 as GEAIGNYY and CDR2 as EKD. The CDR3 covers 16 residues. CDR3 bases: TGTGCCTGCGAACCTCTTGGGGGATACTCGGGCGATAAACTCATCTTT. Residues: CACEPLGGYSGDKLIF.

Only a few counts were recorded for this clone. The chain recombines TRDV2 with TRDJ1; 10 bases fit TRDD3. This CDR3 has 16 residues. Per germline, CDR1 GEAIGNYY and CDR2 EKD. Trimming at V came to 1 base and at J to 9 bases, leaving 13 bases not matched to a gene. CDR3 nucleotide sequence: TGTGCCTGTGACACGATTTTGCTGGGGGATAAGGCTGAACTCATCTTT. The encoded protein is CACDTILLGDKAELIF.

On this clone: TCRdb shows a much larger clone's protein in place of this DNA's translation, and the two differ at residue 11, likely through a read error; the protein shown is translated from the DNA. The chain combines TRDV2 with TRDJ3; 13 nucleotides line up with TRDD3. The CDR3 consists of 20 residues. The trim removed 0 bases at V and 1 base at J, leaving 5 bases unmatched. Germline CDR1 is GEAIGNYY and CDR2 is EKD. The DNA of the CDR3 is TGTGCCTGTGACACCGTACTGGGGGATACGCTGTCCTGGGACACCCGACAGATGTTTTTC. Its protein product is CACDTVLGDTLSWDTRQMFF.